The source of this T cell receptor beta chain is a study of blood T cell repertoires in COVID-19. Study-wide background: Samples came from the United States, Italy and Spain, spanning acute and convalescent COVID-19. Sources were T cells, B-cell-depleted T cells, or PBMCs; the material itself was cDNA or gDNA.

Source study methods: Reference gene primer amplification in the assay estimated nucleated cell counts. The data were produced by immunoSEQ multiplex PCR, yet TCRdb's version contains in-frame clones alone and is incomplete. The V and J calls and clone size come from that table; D and trimming were worked out from the DNA. This sample has 300,000 to 400,000 clones, with about 87% found just once. CDR1 and CDR2 (germline): SGHTA, FQGNSA. V shed 4 bases and J 6 bases; nucleotides not matched to a gene: 9. The CDR3 loop spans 15 amino acids. This clonotype originated in a woman aged 50 to 65 who had recovered from COVID-19. V and J are TRBV7-2 and TRBJ2-7; 10 nucleotides align to TRBD2. Sequences were obtained from peripheral blood. The CDR3 sequence is CASSSHSGGPGEQYF. The DNA of the CDR3 is TGTGCCAGCAGCTCCCATAGCGGGGGGCCTGGCGAGCAGTACTTC. Full variable domain (missing parts from reference TRBV7-2 and TRBJ2-7): GAGVSQSPSNKVTEKGKDVELRCDPISGHTALYWYRQSLGQGLEFLIYFQGNSAPDKSGLPSDRFSAERTGGSVSTLTIQRTQQEDSAVYLCASSSHSGGPGEQYFGPGTRLTVT.